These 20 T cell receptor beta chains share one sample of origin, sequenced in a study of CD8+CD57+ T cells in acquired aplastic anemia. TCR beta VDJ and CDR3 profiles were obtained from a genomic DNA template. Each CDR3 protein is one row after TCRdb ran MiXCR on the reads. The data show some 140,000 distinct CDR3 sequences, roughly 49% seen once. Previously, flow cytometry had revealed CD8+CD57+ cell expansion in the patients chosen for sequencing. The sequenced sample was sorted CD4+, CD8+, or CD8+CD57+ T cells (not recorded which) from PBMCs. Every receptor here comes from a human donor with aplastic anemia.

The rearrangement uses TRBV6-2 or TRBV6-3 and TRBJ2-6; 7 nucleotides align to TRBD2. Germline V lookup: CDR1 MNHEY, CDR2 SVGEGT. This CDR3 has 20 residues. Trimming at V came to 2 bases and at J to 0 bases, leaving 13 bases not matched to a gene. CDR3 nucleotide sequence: TGTGCCAGCAGTTACGGGGGGGAGAGCGGAACAAGCTCTGGGGCCAACGTCCTGACTTTC. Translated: CASSYGGESGTSSGANVLTF.

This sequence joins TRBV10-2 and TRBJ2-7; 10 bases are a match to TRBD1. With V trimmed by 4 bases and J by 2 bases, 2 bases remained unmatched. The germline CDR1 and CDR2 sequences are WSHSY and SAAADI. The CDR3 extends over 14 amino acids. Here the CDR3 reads CASSGTGGTYEQYF. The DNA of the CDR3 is TGCGCCAGCAGTGGGACAGGGGGAACCTACGAGCAGTACTTC.

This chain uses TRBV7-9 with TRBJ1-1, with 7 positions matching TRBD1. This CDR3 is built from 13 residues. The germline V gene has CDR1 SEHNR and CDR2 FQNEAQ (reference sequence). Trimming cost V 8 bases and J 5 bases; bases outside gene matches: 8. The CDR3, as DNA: TGTGCCAGCGGACAGACAGGGAGGACTGAAGCTTTCTTT. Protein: CASGQTGRTEAFF.

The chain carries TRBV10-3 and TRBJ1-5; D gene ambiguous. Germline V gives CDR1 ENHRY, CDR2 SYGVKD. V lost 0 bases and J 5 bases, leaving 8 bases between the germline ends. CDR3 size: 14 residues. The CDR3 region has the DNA TGTGCCATCAGTGAGTCTGCCGGTCATCAGCCCCAGCATTTT. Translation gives CAISESAGHQPQHF.

The CDR3 DNA follows: TGTGCCACCAGCTCCGGGACAGGGGTAACCAATCAGCCCCAGCATTTT. It yields the protein CATSSGTGVTNQPQHF. The chain is built from TRBV24-1 and TRBJ1-5; 10 bases map to TRBD1. Germline CDR1 KGHDR, CDR2 SFDVKD. After removal of 7 bases from V and 3 bases from J, the junction contained 8 bases not matched to a gene. This CDR3 region has 16 residues.

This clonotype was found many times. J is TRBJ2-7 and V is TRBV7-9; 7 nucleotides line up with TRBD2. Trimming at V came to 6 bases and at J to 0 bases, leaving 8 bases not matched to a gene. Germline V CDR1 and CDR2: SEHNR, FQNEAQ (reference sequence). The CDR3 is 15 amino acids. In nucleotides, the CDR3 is TGTGCCAGCAGACCGACTAGCCACAGCTCCTACGAGCAGTACTTC. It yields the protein CASRPTSHSSYEQYF. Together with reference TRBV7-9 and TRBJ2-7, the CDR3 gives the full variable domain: DTGVSQNPRHKITKRGQNVTFRCDPISEHNRLYWYRQTLGQGPEFLTYFQNEAQLEKSRLLSDRFSAERPKGSFSTLEIQRTEQGDSAMYLCASRPTSHSSYEQYFGPGTRLTVT.

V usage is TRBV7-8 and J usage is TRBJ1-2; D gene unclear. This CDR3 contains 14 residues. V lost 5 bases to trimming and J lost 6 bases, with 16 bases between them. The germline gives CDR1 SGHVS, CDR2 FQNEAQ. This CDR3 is CASSVGQALDGYTF. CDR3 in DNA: TGTGCCAGCAGCGTAGGTCAGGCCCTGGATGGCTACACCTTC. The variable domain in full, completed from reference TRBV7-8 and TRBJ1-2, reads GAGVSQSPRYKVAKRGQDVALRCDPISGHVSLFWYQQALGQGPEFLTYFQNEAQLDKSGLPSDRFFAERPEGSVSTLKIQRTQQEDSAVYLCASSVGQALDGYTFGSGTRLTVV.

CDR3 sequence: CSARLAGGSTDTQYF. Written as DNA, the CDR3 is TGCAGTGCTAGACTAGCGGGGGGTTCCACAGATACGCAGTATTTT. This rearrangement joins TRBV20-1 to TRBJ2-3, with 11 bases aligning to TRBD2. CDR1 is DFQATT and CDR2 is SNEGSKA in the germline V gene (reference sequence). The CDR3 length is 15 residues. V gave up 2 bases and J gave up 2 bases; unmatched junction bases: 3.

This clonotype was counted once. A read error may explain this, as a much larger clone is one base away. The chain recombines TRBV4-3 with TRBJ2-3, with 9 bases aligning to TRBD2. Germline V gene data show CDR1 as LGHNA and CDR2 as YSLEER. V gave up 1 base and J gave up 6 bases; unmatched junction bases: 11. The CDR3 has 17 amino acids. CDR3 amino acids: CASSQGPPSGEDDTQYF. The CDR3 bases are TGCGCCAGCAGCCAAGGTCCGCCTAGCGGGGAGGATGATACGCAGTATTTT.

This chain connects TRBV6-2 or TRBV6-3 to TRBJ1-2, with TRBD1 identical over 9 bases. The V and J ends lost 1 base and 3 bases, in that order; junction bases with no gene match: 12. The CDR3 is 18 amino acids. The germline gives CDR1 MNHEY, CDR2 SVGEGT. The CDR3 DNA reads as TGTGCCAGCAGTTACTACCCGGGACAGGGATCTACTGACTATGGCTACACCTTC. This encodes CASSYYPGQGSTDYGYTF.

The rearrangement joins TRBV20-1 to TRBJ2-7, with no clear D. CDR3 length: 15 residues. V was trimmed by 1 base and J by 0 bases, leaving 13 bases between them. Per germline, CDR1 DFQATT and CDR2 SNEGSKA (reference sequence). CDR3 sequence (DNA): TGCAGTGCTAGAGGTGAGACAATCGACTCCTACGAGCAGTACTTC. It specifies CSARGETIDSYEQYF.

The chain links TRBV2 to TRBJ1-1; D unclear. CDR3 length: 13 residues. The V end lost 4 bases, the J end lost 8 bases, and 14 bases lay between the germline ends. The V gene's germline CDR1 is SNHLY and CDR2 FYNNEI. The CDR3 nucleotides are TGTGCCAGCAGTGGAGGGAGTATCCACGAAGCTTTCTTT. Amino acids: CASSGGSIHEAFF. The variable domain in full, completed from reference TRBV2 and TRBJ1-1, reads EPEVTQTPSHQVTQMGQEVILRCVPISNHLYFYWYRQILGQKVEFLVSFYNNEISEKSEIFDDQFSVERPDGSNFTLKIRSTKLEDSAMYFCASSGGSIHEAFFGQGTRLTVV.

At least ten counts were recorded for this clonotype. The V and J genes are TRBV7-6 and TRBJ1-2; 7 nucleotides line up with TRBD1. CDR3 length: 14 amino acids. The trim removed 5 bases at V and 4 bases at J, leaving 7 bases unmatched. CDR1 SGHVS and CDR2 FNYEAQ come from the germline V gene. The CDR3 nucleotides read TGTGCCAGCAGCCCCGGGACAGCCTTCTATGGCTACACCTTC. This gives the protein CASSPGTAFYGYTF.

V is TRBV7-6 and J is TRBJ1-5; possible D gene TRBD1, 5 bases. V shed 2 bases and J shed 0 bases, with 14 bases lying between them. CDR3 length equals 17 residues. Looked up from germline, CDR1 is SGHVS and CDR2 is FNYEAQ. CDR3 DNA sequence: TGTGCCAGCAGCTTATCTGACAGCCCTTATAGCAATCAGCCCCAGCATTTT. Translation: CASSLSDSPYSNQPQHF.

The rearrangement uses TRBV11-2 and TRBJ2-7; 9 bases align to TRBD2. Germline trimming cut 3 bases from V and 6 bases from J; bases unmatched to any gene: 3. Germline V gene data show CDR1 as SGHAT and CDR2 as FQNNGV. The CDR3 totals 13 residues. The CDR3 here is CASSLKRGVEQYF. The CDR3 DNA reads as TGTGCCAGCAGCTTGAAGCGGGGGGTCGAGCAGTACTTC. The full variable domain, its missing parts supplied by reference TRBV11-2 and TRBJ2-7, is EAGVAQSPRYKIIEKRQSVAFWCNPISGHATLYWYQQILGQGPKLLIQFQNNGVVDDSQLPKDRFSAERLKGVDSTLKIQPAKLEDSAVYLCASSLKRGVEQYFGPGTRLTVT.

The DNA of the CDR3 is TGCAGTGTCATACTAGCGGGAGTCAATGAGCAGTTCTTC. Its protein product is CSVILAGVNEQFF. V is TRBV20-1 and J is TRBJ2-1; 11 positions match TRBD2. Germline V gene data show CDR1 as DFQATT and CDR2 as SNEGSKA (reference sequence). The CDR3 contains 13 residues. J gave up 6 bases and V 7 bases, and 5 bases lay outside the gene matches.

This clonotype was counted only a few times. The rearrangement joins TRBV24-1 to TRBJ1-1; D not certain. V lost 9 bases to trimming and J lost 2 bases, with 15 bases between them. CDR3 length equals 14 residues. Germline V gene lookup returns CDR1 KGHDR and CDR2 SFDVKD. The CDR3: CATRGVGINTEAFF. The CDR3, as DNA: TGTGCCACCCGGGGAGTGGGCATAAACACTGAAGCTTTCTTT.

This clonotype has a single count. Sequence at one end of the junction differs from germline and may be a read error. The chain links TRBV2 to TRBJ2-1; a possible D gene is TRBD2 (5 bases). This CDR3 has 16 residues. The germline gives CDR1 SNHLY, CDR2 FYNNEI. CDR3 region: CASSPYQRSSYSEQFF. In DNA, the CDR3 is TGTGCCAGCAGCCCTTACCAGCGGAGCTCCTACAGTGAGCAGTTCTTC.

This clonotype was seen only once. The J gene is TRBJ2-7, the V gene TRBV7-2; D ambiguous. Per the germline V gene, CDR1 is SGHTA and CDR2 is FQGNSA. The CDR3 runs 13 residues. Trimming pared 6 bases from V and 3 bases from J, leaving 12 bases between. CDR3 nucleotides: TGTGCCAGCAGTCTCCCCCCAGGCTACGAGCAGTACTTC. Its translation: CASSLPPGYEQYF. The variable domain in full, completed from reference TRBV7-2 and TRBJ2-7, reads GAGVSQSPSNKVTEKGKDVELRCDPISGHTALYWYRQSLGQGLEFLIYFQGNSAPDKSGLPSDRFSAERTGGSVSTLTIQRTQQEDSAVYLCASSLPPGYEQYFGPGTRLTVT.

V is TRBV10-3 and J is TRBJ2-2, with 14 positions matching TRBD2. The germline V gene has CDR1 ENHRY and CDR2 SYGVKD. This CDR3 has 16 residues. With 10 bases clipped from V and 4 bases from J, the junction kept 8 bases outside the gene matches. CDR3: CATGGTSGSPTGELFF. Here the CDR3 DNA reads TGTGCCACGGGAGGGACTAGCGGGAGTCCCACCGGGGAGCTGTTTTTT.